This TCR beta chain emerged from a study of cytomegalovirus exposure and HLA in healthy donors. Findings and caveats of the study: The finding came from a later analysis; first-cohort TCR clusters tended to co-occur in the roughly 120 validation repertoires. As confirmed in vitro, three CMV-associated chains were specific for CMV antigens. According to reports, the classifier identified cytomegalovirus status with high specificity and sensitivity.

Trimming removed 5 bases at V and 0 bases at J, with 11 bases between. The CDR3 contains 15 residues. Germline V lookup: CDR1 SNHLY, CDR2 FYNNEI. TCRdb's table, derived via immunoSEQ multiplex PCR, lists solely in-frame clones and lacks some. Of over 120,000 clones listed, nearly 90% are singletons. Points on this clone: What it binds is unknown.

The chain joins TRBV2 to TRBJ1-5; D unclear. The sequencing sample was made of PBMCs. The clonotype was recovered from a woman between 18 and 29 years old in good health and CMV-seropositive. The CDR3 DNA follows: TGTGCCAGCAGTCCACGAGAACCTAGCAATCAGCCCCAGCATTTT. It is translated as CASSPREPSNQPQHF. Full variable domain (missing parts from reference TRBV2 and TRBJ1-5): EPEVTQTPSHQVTQMGQEVILRCVPISNHLYFYWYRQILGQKVEFLVSFYNNEISEKSEIFDDQFSVERPDGSNFTLKIRSTKLEDSAMYFCASSPREPSNQPQHFGDGTRLSIL.